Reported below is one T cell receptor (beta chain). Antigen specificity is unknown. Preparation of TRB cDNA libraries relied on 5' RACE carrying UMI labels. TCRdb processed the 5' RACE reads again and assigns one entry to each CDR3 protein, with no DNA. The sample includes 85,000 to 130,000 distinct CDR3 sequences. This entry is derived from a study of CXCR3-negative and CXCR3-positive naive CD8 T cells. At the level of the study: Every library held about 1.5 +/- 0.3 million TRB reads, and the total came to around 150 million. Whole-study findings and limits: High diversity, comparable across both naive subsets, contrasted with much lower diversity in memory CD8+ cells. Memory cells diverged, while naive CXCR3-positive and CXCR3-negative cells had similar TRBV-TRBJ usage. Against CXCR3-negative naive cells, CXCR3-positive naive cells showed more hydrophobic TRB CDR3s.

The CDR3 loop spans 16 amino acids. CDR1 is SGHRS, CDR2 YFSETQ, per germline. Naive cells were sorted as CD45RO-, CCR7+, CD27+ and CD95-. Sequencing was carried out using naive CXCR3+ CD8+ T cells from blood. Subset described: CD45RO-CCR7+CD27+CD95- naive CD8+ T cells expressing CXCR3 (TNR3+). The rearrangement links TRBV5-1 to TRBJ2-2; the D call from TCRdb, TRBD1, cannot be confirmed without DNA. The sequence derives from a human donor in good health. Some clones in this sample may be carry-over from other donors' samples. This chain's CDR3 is CASSFGEDRNTGELFF.